This paragraph covers one TCR beta chain sequence. Its target is not known. V gave up 1 base and J gave up 2 bases; unmatched junction bases: 11. CDR1 is LGHNA, CDR2 YNFKEQ, per germline. CDR3 length: 18 amino acids. The source of the sample is a study of cytomegalovirus exposure and HLA in healthy donors. A multiplex PCR was run with 60 Vbeta primers and 13 Jbeta primers. Sequencing was performed with immunoSEQ multiplex PCR; in TCRdb, only in-frame clones are kept and a portion is missing. Of under 110,000 clones in the sample, 60% to 75% were seen once. Findings and caveats of the study: There were some V segments, including TRBV6-2 and TRBV6-3, excluded as indistinguishable. Segments of the TCR beta V type were, in most cases, productive about 90% or about 30% of the time in an earlier analysis.

The clonotype originates from a woman aged 40 to 50 in good health and CMV-seronegative. Specimen: PBMCs. The rearrangement links TRBV4-2 to TRBJ2-5, with 9 bases identical to TRBD2. CDR3 bases: TGTGCCAGCAGCCAAGGGGGTGATGCGGGAGGGGGTCAAGAGACCCAGTACTTC. This encodes CASSQGGDAGGGQETQYF.